This TCR beta chain was identified in a study of T cell clusters in autoimmune cytopenias. TRB was amplified by touch-down multiplex PCR, primer pools A and B combined. Reanalyzing the multiplex PCR reads, TCRdb keeps one entry per CDR3 protein, without DNA. The specimen's table records approximately 6,500 distinct CDR3 sequences. About 39,000 genome equivalents of blood DNA were amplified for TRB. The CDR3 totals 14 residues. Germline V CDR1 and CDR2: LNHDA, SQIVND (reference sequence). The same sample was also studied in work on T cell repertoires in aging, cancer and after chemotherapy. That paper notes: Healthy donors lost TCR diversity with age mainly through richness, cancer patients through richness and evenness.

The clonotype originates from a human donor in good health. The rearrangement uses TRBV19 and TRBJ2-3; TCRdb gives TRBD2 as the D gene, but with no DNA this cannot be confirmed. Material: peripheral blood. The CDR3: CASSVGLSTDTQYF.